The 14 T cell receptor beta chains in this list originate from one sample, sequenced in a study of T cells after yellow fever vaccination. TCRdb ran MiXCR on the 5' RACE reads and lists one entry per CDR3 protein. This sample has some 300,000 distinct CDR3 sequences, with under 9% found just once. Sequenced here: CD4+ T cells sorted from PBMCs, sampled 5 days after the yellow fever booster vaccination. Source of these receptors: a man aged 18 to 30 who received the YFV17D yellow fever vaccine.

This clonotype was recorded many times. Here the CDR3 reads CASAPPQAFQETQYF. Written as DNA, the CDR3 is TGCGCCAGCGCCCCCCCACAGGCGTTCCAAGAGACCCAGTACTTC. The chain has TRBV5-1 and TRBJ2-5, with TRBD1 as a possible D gene (5 bases). Germline V lookup: CDR1 SGHRS, CDR2 YFSETQ. The V end was cut by 7 bases, the J end by 1 base, with 17 bases between. CDR3 size: 15 residues.

This clonotype has just a few counts. The CDR3 coding sequence is TGTGCCATCAGTGGGACAGGGTACACCGGGGAGCTGTTTTTT. Amino acids: CAISGTGYTGELFF. The chain links TRBV10-3 to TRBJ2-2, with TRBD1 matching over 8 bases. Germline V CDR1 and CDR2: ENHRY, SYGVKD. The CDR3 contains 14 residues. V dropped 4 bases and J dropped 3; count of bases not matched to a gene: 1.

This clonotype has at least ten counts. This chain links TRBV5-1 with TRBJ2-1; possibly TRBD2 for D (6 bases). The germline gives CDR1 SGHRS, CDR2 YFSETQ. The V gene lost 0 bases and the J gene lost 9 bases, with 13 bases spanning the gap. The CDR3 runs 14 residues. CDR3 protein: CASSLGLLGGEQFF. The CDR3 DNA sequence: TGCGCCAGCAGCTTGGGACTGTTGGGGGGTGAGCAGTTCTTC.

In this sample, this clonotype turned up many times. The chain links TRBV6-5 to TRBJ2-3; perhaps D is TRBD1 or TRBD2 (6 bases each). Trimming took off 7 bases at V and 3 bases at J, with 14 bases between the two ends. In germline, CDR1 is MNHEY, CDR2 SVGAGI. CDR3 length: 14 residues. As DNA, the CDR3 is TGTGCCAGCACTCCTCTAGGGGGGACAGATACGCAGTATTTT. As protein: CASTPLGGTDTQYF.

The rearrangement links TRBV20-1 to TRBJ2-1, with 8 bases aligning to TRBD2. The germline V gene has CDR1 DFQATT and CDR2 SNEGSKA (reference sequence). The CDR3 has 16 amino acids. Unmatched junction bases numbered 18, after V lost 5 bases and J lost 9 bases. CDR3 coding DNA: TGCAGTGCTGCAGTCCCTGTGGGCGGGGGGTATTTTGAGCAGTTCTTC. Protein product: CSAAVPVGGGYFEQFF.

This clonotype was seen a few times. This chain uses TRBV7-2 with TRBJ2-1; possibly TRBD2 for D (6 bases). Looked up from germline, CDR1 is SGHTA and CDR2 is FQGNSA. Trimming cost V 4 bases and J 6 bases, with 13 bases left between them. CDR3 length: 14 residues. The CDR3 sequence: CASSSPFGSNEQFF. CDR3 sequence (DNA): TGTGCCAGCAGCTCCCCCTTCGGGAGCAATGAGCAGTTCTTC.

This chain links TRBV6-5 with TRBJ2-7, with 9 positions matching TRBD1. Trimming took 4 bases from V and 2 from J; bases not matched to a gene: 6. This CDR3 has 15 residues. Germline assignment: CDR1 MNHEY and CDR2 SVGAGI. The DNA of the CDR3 is TGTGCCAGCAGTTCAGACAGGGGGTTGACCTACGAGCAGTACTTC. This encodes CASSSDRGLTYEQYF.

This clonotype was counted between two and nine times. The V and J genes are TRBV18 and TRBJ1-4; D is ambiguous. Germline loops: CDR1 KGHSH, CDR2 LQKENI. The CDR3 loop spans 16 amino acids. V lost 5 bases to trimming and J lost 4 bases, with 17 bases between them. Here the CDR3 DNA reads TGTGCCAGCTCAACGTCTCGGGAAATTATTAATGAAAAACTGTTTTTT. The encoded protein is CASSTSREIINEKLFF.

This clonotype was counted ten times or more. The rearrangement links TRBV4-3 to TRBJ2-5; D might be TRBD2 (7 bases). In germline, CDR1 is LGHNA, CDR2 YSLEER. Trimming took off 4 bases at V and 2 bases at J, with 14 bases between the two ends. The CDR3 is 15 residues long. This chain's CDR3 is CASSRGGGRQETQYF. The CDR3 DNA reads as TGCGCCAGCAGCCGTGGCGGGGGCCGACAAGAGACCCAGTACTTC.

This clonotype was seen ten or more times. The rearrangement links TRBV5-1 to TRBJ2-1, with TRBD2 as a possible D gene (6 bases). Germline V gene sequence: CDR1 SGHRS, CDR2 YFSETQ. V lost 4 bases to trimming and J lost 0 bases, with 11 bases between them. CDR3 length equals 15 residues. CDR3 protein: CASSRDLSSYNEQFF. As DNA, the CDR3 is TGCGCCAGCAGCCGGGACTTGAGCTCCTACAATGAGCAGTTCTTC.

This clonotype came up many times. The rearrangement joins TRBV19 to TRBJ2-3, with D uncertain. CDR1 LNHDA and CDR2 SQIVND come from the germline V gene (reference sequence). The CDR3 is 12 residues long. Trimming cost V 8 bases and J 5 bases, with 11 bases left between them. The CDR3 nucleotides read TGTGCCAGTGGGGTCCGCGGAGATACGCAGTATTTT. As protein: CASGVRGDTQYF. The whole variable domain, remainder taken from reference TRBV19 and TRBJ2-3, is DGGITQSPKYLFRKEGQNVTLSCEQNLNHDAMYWYRQDPGQGLRLIYYSQIVNDFQKGDIAEGYSVSREKKESFPLTVTSAQKNPTAFYLCASGVRGDTQYFGPGTRLTVL.

This clonotype came up a few times. The V gene is TRBV7-2, the J gene TRBJ2-7; a weak D match, TRBD2 (6 bases). The ends were cut back, 1 base at V and 4 bases at J, with 14 bases in the middle. Per germline, CDR1 SGHTA and CDR2 FQGNSA. The CDR3 has 15 residues. CDR3 nucleotides: TGTGCCAGCAGCTTAGTAGGTGGCGGGACTTACGAGCAGTACTTC. It yields the protein CASSLVGGGTYEQYF.

The chain is built from TRBV13 and TRBJ2-6; D possibly corresponds to TRBD1 (6 bases). CDR1 and CDR2 (germline): PRHDT, FYEKMQ (reference sequence). The CDR3 totals 17 residues. Trimming left V 5 bases short and J 1 base short, with 15 bases between. The CDR3 here is CASSLGTRRSGANVLTF. For the CDR3, the DNA is TGTGCCAGCAGCCTCGGGACACGCAGATCTGGGGCCAACGTCCTGACTTTC.

The chain combines TRBV5-6 with TRBJ2-2; perhaps TRBD1 as D (5 bases). Trimming stripped 7 bases from V and 8 bases from J, with 15 bases between. The germline V gene encodes CDR1 SGHDT and CDR2 YYEEEE. The CDR3 runs 13 residues. CDR3: CASCVVQGGELFF. The CDR3 DNA sequence: TGTGCCAGCTGCGTTGTCCAGGGTGGGGAGCTGTTTTTT.